The 4 T cell receptor beta chains given below trace back to one sample, sequenced in a study of blood T cell repertoires in COVID-19. Sequenced by immunoSEQ multiplex PCR; TCRdb stores in-frame clones only, minus some. The table shows under 350,000 clones, with around 89% occurring only once. The source material was peripheral blood. These receptors came from a man in his forties with acute or convalescent COVID-19.

This clone was seen once. The genes are TRBV5-1 and TRBJ2-1; 7 bases match TRBD2. This CDR3 has 16 amino acids. Germline lookup yields CDR1 SGHRS and CDR2 YFSETQ. The V gene end was trimmed by 4 bases and the J gene end by 4 bases; junction bases not matched to a gene: 11. CDR3 nucleotides: TGCGCCAGCAGCCCAAGACTAGCTGGGTCTTACAATGAGCAGTTCTTC. Translating gives CASSPRLAGSYNEQFF.

This clone showed up just once. The V and J genes are TRBV3-1 (or the pseudogene TRBV3-2) and TRBJ2-1, with D uncertain. CDR1 and CDR2 from the germline V gene are LGHDT and YNNKEL (reference sequence). V lost 4 bases to trimming and J lost 2 bases, with 3 bases between them. The CDR3 is 12 residues long. CDR3: CASSPTYNEQFF. The CDR3 nucleotides are TGTGCCAGCAGCCCAACCTACAATGAGCAGTTCTTC.

This chain joins TRBV6-6 and TRBJ1-3; 7 bases agree with TRBD1. Germline CDR1 reads MNHNY; CDR2 reads SVGAGI (reference sequence). V gave up 2 bases and J gave up 4 bases; unmatched junction bases: 2. CDR3 length equals 14 residues. Here the CDR3 DNA reads TGTGCCAGCAGTTACCCAGGGGGAGGAAACACCATATATTTT. Its protein is CASSYPGGGNTIYF.

The chain is built from TRBV19 and TRBJ1-6; D may be TRBD1 (5 bases). Per germline, CDR1 LNHDA and CDR2 SQIVND (reference sequence). This CDR3 is 13 amino acids long. V was trimmed by 6 bases and J by 9 bases, leaving 12 bases between them. The DNA of the CDR3 is TGTGCCAGTAGGACAGATACATCTTCACCCCTCCACTTT. Protein product: CASRTDTSSPLHF.